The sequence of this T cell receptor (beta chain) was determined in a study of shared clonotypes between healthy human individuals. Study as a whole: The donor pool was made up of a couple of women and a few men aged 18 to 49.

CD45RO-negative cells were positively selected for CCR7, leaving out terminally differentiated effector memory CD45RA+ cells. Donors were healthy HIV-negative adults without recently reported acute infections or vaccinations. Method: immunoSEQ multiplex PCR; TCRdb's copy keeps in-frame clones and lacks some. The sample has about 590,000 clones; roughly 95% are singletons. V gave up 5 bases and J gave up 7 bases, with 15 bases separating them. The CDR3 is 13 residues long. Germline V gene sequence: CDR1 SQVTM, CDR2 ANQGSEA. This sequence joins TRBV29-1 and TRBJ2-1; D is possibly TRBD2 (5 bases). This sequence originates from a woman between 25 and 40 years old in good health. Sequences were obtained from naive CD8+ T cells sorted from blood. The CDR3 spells CSVWLWERNEQFF. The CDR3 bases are TGCAGCGTTTGGTTGTGGGAGAGGAATGAGCAGTTCTTC.